Following are 13 T cell receptor beta chains from one sample sequenced in a study of T cells in narcolepsy (dated by TCRdb to 2017 to 2018). Libraries were constructed by the immunoSEQ multiplex PCR assay. Not all clones reach the TCRdb copy of this immuneACCESS table, which keeps in-frame sequences only. Checked studies attribute under half of the gap to unresolved V genes and leave the rest unexplained. In this sample the table shows more than 30,000 clones, approximately 80% of which occur a single time. The ten largest clones represent 1.3% of the sample. Sequencing was performed on CD45RA- memory CD4+ T cells from PBMCs. This specimen's cell subset or site label, interpreted: memory T cells sorted ex vivo from peripheral blood. Receptors originate from a human donor with narcolepsy.

This clone was detected only once. V gene TRBV5-1 combines with J gene TRBJ2-7, with 7 bases that match TRBD1. V lost 4 bases, J lost 3 bases, and 7 bases stayed unmatched. Germline lookup yields CDR1 SGHRS and CDR2 YFSETQ. The CDR3 sequence is 14 residues long. The CDR3 loop is CASSLQGSGYEQYF. The CDR3 DNA is TGCGCCAGCAGCCTACAGGGGTCTGGCTACGAGCAGTACTTC.

The J gene is TRBJ2-1, the V gene TRBV7-9; 8 bases agree with TRBD2. Per germline, CDR1 SEHNR and CDR2 FQNEAQ (reference sequence). The CDR3 is 17 residues long. With 4 bases clipped from V and 4 bases from J, the junction kept 12 bases outside the gene matches. CDR3 loop: CASSYNGLAESYNEQFF. The DNA for the CDR3 is TGTGCCAGCAGCTACAATGGACTAGCTGAGTCTTACAATGAGCAGTTCTTC.

The rearrangement joins TRBV7-9 to TRBJ2-7; 8 bases fit TRBD1. J gave up 0 bases and V 4 bases, and 2 bases lay outside the gene matches. This CDR3 spans 14 amino acids. Looked up from germline, CDR1 is SEHNR and CDR2 is FQNEAQ (reference sequence). The CDR3: CASSSTGGSYEQYV. The CDR3 nucleotides read TGTGCCAGCAGCTCCACAGGGGGCTCCTACGAGCAGTACGTC.

The V call is TRBV7-2, the J call TRBJ2-7; 10 bases line up with TRBD1. After removal of 5 bases from V and 3 bases from J, the junction contained 10 bases not matched to a gene. The germline V gene encodes CDR1 SGHTA and CDR2 FQGNSA. The CDR3 has 16 residues. The CDR3 spells CASSPLIGTGVYEQYV. CDR3 DNA sequence: TGTGCCAGCAGCCCCCTCATCGGGACAGGGGTCTACGAGCAGTACGTC.

The V gene is TRBV19, the J gene TRBJ2-7; 8 positions match TRBD2. Trimming at V came to 5 bases and at J to 3 bases, leaving 15 bases not matched to a gene. Germline V lookup: CDR1 LNHDA, CDR2 SQIVND (reference sequence). The CDR3 spans 17 residues. CDR3 in DNA: TGTGCCAGTAGTCCCCTCGGGGCGGGGGGCCCTCTCTACGAGCAGTACTTC. Translating gives CASSPLGAGGPLYEQYF.

This clone occurred a few times. V usage is TRBV10-3 and J usage is TRBJ2-3, with TRBD2 identical over 7 bases. Trimming took 4 bases from V and 0 from J; bases not matched to a gene: 4. The CDR3 extends over 15 amino acids. Germline V gene sequence: CDR1 ENHRY, CDR2 SYGVKD. CDR3 sequence reads: CAISGRGSSTDTQYF. CDR3 coding DNA: TGTGCCATCAGTGGGCGGGGGTCTAGCACAGATACGCAGTATTTT.

This chain connects TRBV2 to TRBJ1-1; D perhaps matches TRBD1 (6 bases). Per the germline V gene, CDR1 is SNHLY and CDR2 is FYNNEI. The V gene lost 6 bases and the J gene lost 0 bases, with 14 bases spanning the gap. The CDR3 contains 15 residues. For the CDR3, the DNA is TGTGCCAGCAGGCCTAAGACAGGTGTGAACACTGAAGCTTTCTTT. This codes for CASRPKTGVNTEAFF.

The rearrangement uses TRBV18 and TRBJ2-3; TRBD1 matches at 7 bases. V was clipped by 0 bases and J by 4 bases; unmatched bases: 1. CDR3 length equals 14 residues. Germline values: CDR1 KGHSH, CDR2 LQKENI. The chain's CDR3 is CASSPPTGPDTQYF. DNA of the CDR3: TGTGCCAGCTCACCACCGACAGGGCCAGATACGCAGTATTTT.

This chain links TRBV15 with TRBJ1-2; no reliable D call. The CDR3 sequence is 12 residues long. V shed 4 bases and J shed 7 bases, with 10 bases lying between them. Germline V gene lookup returns CDR1 LNHNV and CDR2 YYDKDF (reference sequence). The CDR3 is CATSTASGGYTF. CDR3 DNA sequence: TGTGCCACCAGCACAGCGAGCGGTGGCTACACCTTC.

This rearrangement joins TRBV7-6 to TRBJ2-1, with 13 bases aligning to TRBD2. The CDR3 contains 17 residues. The trim removed 5 bases at V and 2 bases at J, leaving 6 bases unmatched. Germline V gene lookup returns CDR1 SGHVS and CDR2 FNYEAQ. CDR3: CASSRLAGGEAYNEQFF. The CDR3 DNA reads as TGTGCCAGCAGCCGACTAGCGGGGGGTGAAGCCTACAATGAGCAGTTCTTC. The variable domain in full, with the rest retrieved from reference TRBV7-6 and TRBJ2-1, is GAGVSQSPRYKVTKRGQDVALRCDPISGHVSLYWYRQALGQGPEFLTYFNYEAQQDKSGLPNDRFSAERPEGSISTLTIQRTEQRDSAMYRCASSRLAGGEAYNEQFFGPGTRLTVL.

The chain links TRBV5-1 to TRBJ2-7, with D possibly matching TRBD2 (6 bases). CDR3 length: 15 residues. Germline CDR1 and CDR2: SGHRS and YFSETQ. V gave up 4 bases and J gave up 3 bases, with 17 bases separating them. The CDR3 loop reads CASSISRDLYYEQYF. The CDR3 bases are TGCGCCAGCAGCATTTCCCGGGACTTATACTACGAGCAGTACTTC.

V is TRBV7-8 and J is TRBJ2-1; no clear D. The CDR3 contains 17 residues. Germline lookup yields CDR1 SGHVS and CDR2 FQNEAQ. V was cut by 1 base and J by 0 bases, with 13 bases left in between. The CDR3 protein is CASSLDRLSSSYNEQFF. The CDR3 nucleotides are TGTGCCAGCAGCTTAGATCGCCTTTCCAGCTCCTACAATGAGCAGTTCTTC.

The chain is built from TRBV7-3 and TRBJ2-3, with 10 bases matching TRBD2. The CDR3 runs 15 residues. Germline-derived CDR1 and CDR2 are SGHTA and FQGTGA. Trimming at V came to 3 bases and at J to 4 bases, leaving 4 bases not matched to a gene. The chain's CDR3 is CASSFEGLASDTQYF. CDR3 bases: TGTGCCAGCAGCTTCGAGGGACTAGCGTCAGATACGCAGTATTTT. Drawing the rest from reference TRBV7-3 and TRBJ2-3, the complete variable domain is GAGVSQTPSNKVTEKGKYVELRCDPISGHTALYWYRQSLGQGPEFLIYFQGTGAADDSGLPNDRFFAVRPEGSVSTLKIQRTERGDSAVYLCASSFEGLASDTQYFGPGTRLTVL.